The 27 T cell receptor beta chains listed next were all sequenced from one sample in a study of T-cell reconstitution after alpha-beta-depleted transplantation in children. These receptors have no known antigen. Points from the study as a whole: T-cell numbers and diversity one year post-transplant derived largely from freshly generated T cells.

Unique molecular identifiers featured in how the TCRbeta library was prepared. TCRdb re-analysed the PCR reads in MiXCR, keeping a single row per CDR3 protein. The sample yields around 270,000 distinct CDR3 sequences, about 7.3% seen once. The sequences come from peripheral blood, collected 360 days after TCRalphabeta/CD19-depleted stem cell transplant. Receptor source: a female patient under 10 years old who had a stem cell transplant for Fanconi anemia, so the T cells may come from the graft donor.

At least ten counts were recorded for this clonotype. The J gene is TRBJ1-2, the V gene TRBV29-1, with 9 bases matching TRBD1. CDR1 and CDR2 (germline): SQVTM, ANQGSEA. V lost 4 bases, J lost 6 bases, and 0 bases stayed unmatched. CDR3 length: 11 amino acids. The CDR3 nucleotides are TGCAGCGTTGGGACAGGGGATGGCTACACCTTC. Translation gives CSVGTGDGYTF.

This clonotype was picked up many times. The chain joins TRBV11-2 to TRBJ2-5; D is ambiguous. V dropped 4 bases and J dropped 4 bases, with 7 bases sitting between them. This CDR3 is built from 12 residues. The germline V gene has CDR1 SGHAT and CDR2 FQNNGV. The CDR3 sequence is CASSSPLETQYF. CDR3 bases: TGTGCCAGCAGCTCCCCGTTAGAGACCCAGTACTTC.

The chain has TRBV7-9 and TRBJ1-6; TRBD1 agrees at 9 bases. Germline-derived CDR1 and CDR2 are SEHNR and FQNEAQ (reference sequence). The CDR3 is made up of 14 amino acids. V was clipped by 5 bases and J by 10 bases; unmatched bases: 6. Here the CDR3 DNA reads TGTGCCAGCAGCGCAGGGACAGGGAAATCACCCCTCCACTTT. Protein product: CASSAGTGKSPLHF.

CDR3 sequence reads: CASSLLLGGTGGNQPQHF. Written as DNA, the CDR3 is TGTGCCAGCAGTTTATTATTAGGAGGGACAGGGGGTAATCAGCCCCAGCATTTT. The chain uses TRBV12-3 or TRBV12-4 and TRBJ1-5, with 11 bases matching TRBD1. The CDR3 spans 18 residues. The junction had 10 bases not matched to a gene; V was cut back by 2 bases and J by 4 bases.

With regard to this clonotype: One junction end does not reproduce the germline sequence, and a read error may be involved. This chain uses TRBV5-5 with TRBJ2-1, with 11 bases that match TRBD1. Germline V gene lookup returns CDR1 SGHKS and CDR2 YYEKEE (reference sequence). This CDR3 is 18 amino acids long. The CDR3 spells CTSSSGTGGLGGPNEQFF. CDR3 DNA: TGTACCAGCAGCTCCGGGACAGGGGGTTTGGGTGGGCCTAATGAGCAGTTCTTC.

This clonotype was seen repeatedly, ten times or more. The chain carries TRBV2 and TRBJ2-7, with 13 positions matching TRBD2. Germline V CDR1 and CDR2: SNHLY, FYNNEI. The CDR3 has 17 amino acids. J lost 3 bases, V lost 7 bases, and 12 bases had no gene match. CDR3 amino acids: CASIPVRTSGGYYEQYF. The DNA of the CDR3 is TGTGCCAGCATTCCTGTGAGGACTAGCGGGGGTTACTACGAGCAGTACTTC.

This clonotype was seen many times. The V call is TRBV20-1, the J call TRBJ2-7, with TRBD1 matching over 9 bases. CDR1 and CDR2 from the germline V gene are DFQATT and SNEGSKA (reference sequence). The CDR3 runs to 15 residues. The V gene end was trimmed by 4 bases and the J gene end by 4 bases; junction bases not matched to a gene: 11. The CDR3 DNA sequence: TGCAGTGCTACTAGTCCCGGGACAGGGAATTACGAGCAGTACGTC. Translated: CSATSPGTGNYEQYV.

This clonotype occurred a few times. V usage is TRBV14 and J usage is TRBJ2-1, with D possibly being TRBD2 (5 bases). The V end was cut by 6 bases, the J end by 5 bases, with 17 bases between. Germline CDR1 SGHDN, CDR2 FVKESK. The CDR3 runs to 15 residues. The CDR3, as DNA: TGTGCCAGCAGTGGGTGGAAGGACTCTGACAATGAGCAGTTCTTC. It translates to CASSGWKDSDNEQFF.

This chain links TRBV18 with TRBJ2-1, with TRBD1 identical over 10 bases. The V gene end was trimmed by 2 bases and the J gene end by 9 bases; junction bases not matched to a gene: 16. CDR3 length: 18 residues. Germline V gene lookup returns CDR1 KGHSH and CDR2 LQKENI. As DNA, the CDR3 is TGTGCCAGCTCACCATTTCCACCGGGACAGGGGTATTTGTCTGAGCAGTTCTTC. Translation: CASSPFPPGQGYLSEQFF.

This clonotype was detected only a few times. The chain combines TRBV10-2 with TRBJ2-2, with D possibly TRBD1 on 6 matching bases. This CDR3 has 18 residues. CDR1 and CDR2 from the germline V gene are WSHSY and SAAADI. Deletions cut 3 bases from V and 7 bases from J, with 24 bases between. The CDR3 coding sequence is TGCGCCAGCAGTGATAACAGGGATAGGGTTGAAAGAATCGGGGAGCTGTTTTTT. This codes for CASSDNRDRVERIGELFF.

Only a few counts were recorded for this clonotype. V usage is TRBV2 and J usage is TRBJ2-2; 12 bases are a match to TRBD2. This CDR3 has 18 residues. V trimming: 3 bases; J trimming: 9 bases; junction bases outside the gene matches: 14. Germline assignment: CDR1 SNHLY and CDR2 FYNNEI. The CDR3 spells CASSDPASSGRAIRELFF. The CDR3 DNA sequence: TGTGCCAGCAGTGATCCCGCGTCTAGCGGGAGGGCCATCCGGGAGCTGTTTTTT.

This clonotype was observed a handful of times. The genes are TRBV10-3 and TRBJ1-2; 7 nucleotides line up with TRBD1. V trimming: 7 bases; J trimming: 3 bases; junction bases outside the gene matches: 2. This CDR3 is built from 12 residues. Germline V CDR1 and CDR2: ENHRY, SYGVKD. This chain's CDR3 is CAIKGTDYGYTF. CDR3 nucleotide sequence: TGTGCCATCAAAGGGACAGACTATGGCTACACCTTC.

This clonotype was detected a few times. V usage is TRBV7-2 and J usage is TRBJ1-3; 9 bases are a match to TRBD1. There are 15 residues in the CDR3. Germline CDR1 SGHTA, CDR2 FQGNSA. The V and J ends lost 6 bases and 3 bases, in that order; junction bases with no gene match: 6. In nucleotides, the CDR3 is TGTGCCAGCAGGAGGGACAGGGCTGATGGAAACACCATATATTTT. Translation: CASRRDRADGNTIYF.

This clonotype was seen ten or more times. The J gene is TRBJ2-3, the V gene TRBV20-1; a weak D match, TRBD1 (6 bases). The V end lost 0 bases, the J end lost 11 bases, and 12 bases lay between the germline ends. This CDR3 has 12 amino acids. The germline V gene encodes CDR1 DFQATT and CDR2 SNEGSKA (reference sequence). The CDR3 DNA reads as TGCAGTGCTAGAGATGGGGACACCGAGCAGTATTTT. It encodes CSARDGDTEQYF.

Of note for this clonotype: With a much larger clone just one base away, this may be a read error. The rearrangement joins TRBV29-1 to TRBJ2-6, with D perhaps matching TRBD2 (6 bases). The CDR3 runs to 17 residues. Germline CDR1 SQVTM, CDR2 ANQGSEA. Trimming removed 6 bases at V and 1 base at J, with 19 bases between. The DNA for the CDR3 is TGCAGCGTAGGCGCGGGACGGGGAGTGTCTGGGGCCAACGTCCTGACTTTC. Translated: CSVGAGRGVSGANVLTF.

CDR3 sequence: CASSSDLPKVVYEQYF. DNA of the CDR3: TGTGCCAGCAGTTCGGACTTACCCAAGGTGGTTTACGAGCAGTACTTC. The rearrangement uses TRBV6-2 or TRBV6-3 and TRBJ2-7; TRBD2 might be the D (5 bases). The V and J ends lost 4 bases and 4 bases respectively, with 20 bases between them. The V gene's germline CDR1 is MNHEY and CDR2 SVGEGT. This CDR3 has 16 residues.

The rearrangement joins TRBV20-1 to TRBJ1-5; perhaps TRBD1 as D (6 bases). CDR3 length equals 14 residues. Germline values: CDR1 DFQATT, CDR2 SNEGSKA (reference sequence). V lost 6 bases, J lost 7 bases, and 19 bases lay in between. The CDR3 nucleotides read TGCAGTGCCTCCGGGGGGGCGGTAGGACAGCCCCAGCATTTT. Translation gives CSASGGAVGQPQHF.

The chain combines TRBV11-1 with TRBJ2-7; D remains ambiguous. V was cut by 4 bases and J by 4 bases, with 14 bases left in between. The CDR3 is made up of 14 amino acids. The V gene's germline CDR1 is SGHAT and CDR2 FQDESV (reference sequence). This CDR3 reads CASSSRTAAYEQYF. The CDR3 DNA reads TGTGCCAGCAGCTCCAGGACGGCGGCTTACGAGCAGTACTTC.

This clonotype was seen only a few times. The genes are TRBV7-2 and TRBJ1-2; no definite D call. This CDR3 spans 14 amino acids. Trimming removed 1 base from V and 1 base from J, with 7 bases in between. Germline CDR1 SGHTA, CDR2 FQGNSA. CDR3 nucleotide sequence: TGTGCCAGCAGCTTAGAGGGTCATAACTATGGCTACACCTTC. Translated: CASSLEGHNYGYTF.

Many counts were recorded for this clonotype. The chain has TRBV10-3 and TRBJ2-5, with D unclear. This CDR3 has 15 residues. Germline V gene data show CDR1 as ENHRY and CDR2 as SYGVKD. Deletions cut 1 base from V and 4 bases from J, with 13 bases between. CDR3: CAISEFRSQPETQYF. The CDR3 DNA reads as TGTGCCATCAGTGAGTTTCGGAGCCAGCCAGAGACCCAGTACTTC.

Worth noting for this clonotype: A single base separates this from a much larger clone, so it may be a read error. The CDR3 does not end in the conserved phenylalanine or tryptophan, so this is likely a read error. J is TRBJ2-3 and V is TRBV10-3; weak D call: TRBD2 (7 bases). Per the germline V gene, CDR1 is ENHRY and CDR2 is SYGVKD. Deletions cut 10 bases from V and 6 bases from J, with 20 bases between. CDR3 length equals 14 residues. CDR3 sequence: CATLPAGALDTQYS. CDR3 nucleotides: TGTGCCACCCTACCCGCGGGGGCCCTTGATACGCAGTATTCT.

This clonotype was seen many times. This sequence joins TRBV20-1 and TRBJ1-6; D is ambiguous. The V gene lost 3 bases and the J gene lost 9 bases, with 12 bases spanning the gap. CDR1 and CDR2 (germline): DFQATT, SNEGSKA (reference sequence). The length of the CDR3 is 13 residues. CDR3: CSARSGVGSPLHF. The CDR3 DNA is TGCAGTGCTAGGTCCGGTGTGGGTTCACCCCTCCACTTT.

This clonotype was picked up a small number of times. This CDR3 reads CAIKEQGPMLNTEAFF. The CDR3 DNA reads as TGTGCCATCAAGGAACAGGGGCCAATGCTGAACACTGAAGCTTTCTTT. V and J are TRBV10-3 and TRBJ1-1; 7 bases are a match to TRBD1. Germline V gives CDR1 ENHRY, CDR2 SYGVKD. The CDR3 is 16 residues long. V shed 7 bases, J shed 0 bases, and the junction held 11 bases outside the gene matches.

V and J are TRBV19 and TRBJ2-1; 13 nucleotides align to TRBD2. The CDR3 runs 17 residues. Germline CDR1 and CDR2: LNHDA and SQIVND (reference sequence). Trimming cost V 4 bases and J 3 bases; bases outside gene matches: 6. In nucleotides, the CDR3 is TGTGCCAGTAGTAGAGGGACTAGCGGGACTCTCTACAATGAGCAGTTCTTC. It yields the protein CASSRGTSGTLYNEQFF.

This clonotype was seen at least ten times. The chain links TRBV12-3 or TRBV12-4 to TRBJ2-3, with D uncertain. The CDR3 spans 14 residues. The V gene lost 2 bases and the J gene lost 2 bases, with 8 bases spanning the gap. Written as DNA, the CDR3 is TGTGCCAGCAGTTTACTCCCCCACACAGATACGCAGTATTTT. Protein: CASSLLPHTDTQYF.

This clonotype was seen more than once but under ten times. The chain couples TRBV2 to TRBJ2-1; the D gene is possibly TRBD2 (5 bases). Germline lookup yields CDR1 SNHLY and CDR2 FYNNEI. This CDR3 has 15 residues. V shed 6 bases and J shed 0 bases, with 12 bases lying between them. The CDR3 protein is CASRYQRSSYNEQFF. In nucleotides, the CDR3 is TGTGCCAGCAGATACCAGCGGAGCTCCTACAATGAGCAGTTCTTC.

This clonotype was counted a few times. The genes are TRBV29-1 and TRBJ2-3; 7 nucleotides line up with TRBD2. Germline-derived CDR1 and CDR2 are SQVTM and ANQGSEA. The trim removed 1 base at V and 1 base at J, leaving 5 bases unmatched. The CDR3 extends over 15 amino acids. CDR3 protein: CSVEGSLAGTDTQYF. CDR3 DNA sequence: TGCAGCGTTGAAGGAAGTCTAGCGGGCACAGATACGCAGTATTTT.